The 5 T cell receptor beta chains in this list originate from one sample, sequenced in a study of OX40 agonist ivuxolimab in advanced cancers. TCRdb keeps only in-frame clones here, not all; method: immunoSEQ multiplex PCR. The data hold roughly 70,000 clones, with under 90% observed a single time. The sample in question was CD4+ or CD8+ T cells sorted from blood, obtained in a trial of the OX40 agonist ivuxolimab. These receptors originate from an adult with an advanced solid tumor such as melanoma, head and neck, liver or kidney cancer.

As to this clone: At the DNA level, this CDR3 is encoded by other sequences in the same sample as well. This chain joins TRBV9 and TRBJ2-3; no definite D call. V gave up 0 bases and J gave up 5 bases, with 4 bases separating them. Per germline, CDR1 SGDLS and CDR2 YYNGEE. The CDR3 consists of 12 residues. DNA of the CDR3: TGTGCCAGCAGCGTAGCGGGAGATACGCAGTATTTT. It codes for CASSVAGDTQYF.

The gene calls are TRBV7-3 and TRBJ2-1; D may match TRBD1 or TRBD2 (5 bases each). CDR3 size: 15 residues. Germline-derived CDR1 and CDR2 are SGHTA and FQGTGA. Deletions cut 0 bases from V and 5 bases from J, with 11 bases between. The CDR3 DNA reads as TGTGCCAGCAGCTTAACCGGGGCAACCCACAATGAGCAGTTCTTC. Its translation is CASSLTGATHNEQFF.

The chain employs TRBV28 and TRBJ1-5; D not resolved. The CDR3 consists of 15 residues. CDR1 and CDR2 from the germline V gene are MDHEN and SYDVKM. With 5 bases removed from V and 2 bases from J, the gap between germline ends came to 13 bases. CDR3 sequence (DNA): TGTGCCAGCAGTCCCCCGGGTCGGGGCAATCAGCCCCAGCATTTT. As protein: CASSPPGRGNQPQHF.

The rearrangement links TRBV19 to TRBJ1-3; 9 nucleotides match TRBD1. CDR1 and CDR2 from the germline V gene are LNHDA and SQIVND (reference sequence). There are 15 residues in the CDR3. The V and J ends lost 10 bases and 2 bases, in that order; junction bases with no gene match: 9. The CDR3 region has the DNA TGTGCCACCAAACAGGGGGCAGGGGCTGGAAACACCATATATTTT. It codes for CATKQGAGAGNTIYF.

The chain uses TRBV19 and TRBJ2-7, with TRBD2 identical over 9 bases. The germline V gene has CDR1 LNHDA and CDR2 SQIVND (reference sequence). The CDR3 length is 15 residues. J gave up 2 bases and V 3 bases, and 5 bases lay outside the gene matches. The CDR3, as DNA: TGTGCCAGTAGTATTGGCTCTAGCGGGACCTACGAGCAGTACTTC. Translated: CASSIGSSGTYEQYF.